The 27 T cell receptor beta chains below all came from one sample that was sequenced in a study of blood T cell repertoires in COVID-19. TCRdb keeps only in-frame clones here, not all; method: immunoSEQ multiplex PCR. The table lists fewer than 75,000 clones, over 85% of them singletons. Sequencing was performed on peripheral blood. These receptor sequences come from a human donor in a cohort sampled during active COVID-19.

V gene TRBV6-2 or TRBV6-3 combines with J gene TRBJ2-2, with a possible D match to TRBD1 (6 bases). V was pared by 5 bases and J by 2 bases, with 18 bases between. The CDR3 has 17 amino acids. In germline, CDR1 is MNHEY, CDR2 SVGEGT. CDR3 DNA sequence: TGTGCCAGCAGTACTGTCCCGGGACACTCAAACACCGGGGAGCTGTTTTTT. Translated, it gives CASSTVPGHSNTGELFF.

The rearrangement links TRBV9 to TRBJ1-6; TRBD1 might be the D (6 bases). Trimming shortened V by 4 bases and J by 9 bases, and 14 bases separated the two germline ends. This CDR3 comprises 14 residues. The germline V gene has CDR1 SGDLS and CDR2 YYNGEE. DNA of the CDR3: TGTGCCAGCAGCCAAACAGGGATGGCTTCACCCCTCCACTTT. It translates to CASSQTGMASPLHF.

CDR3 in amino acids: CASSFRLGYNEQFF. The CDR3 DNA reads TGTGCCAGCAGCTTCAGACTAGGTTACAATGAGCAGTTCTTC. The chain is built from TRBV11-2 and TRBJ2-1; D perhaps matches TRBD2 (6 bases). V was pared by 3 bases and J by 4 bases, with 10 bases between. Germline CDR1 reads SGHAT; CDR2 reads FQNNGV. This CDR3 contains 14 residues.

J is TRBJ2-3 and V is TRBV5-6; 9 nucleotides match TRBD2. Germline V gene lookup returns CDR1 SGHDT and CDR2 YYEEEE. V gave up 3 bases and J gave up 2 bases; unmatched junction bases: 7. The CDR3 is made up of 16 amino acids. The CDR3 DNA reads TGTGCCAGCAGCTCCCTAGCGGGGAGATCCACAGATACGCAGTATTTT. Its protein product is CASSSLAGRSTDTQYF. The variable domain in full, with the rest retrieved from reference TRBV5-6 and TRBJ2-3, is DAGVTQSPTHLIKTRGQQVTLRCSPKSGHDTVSWYQQALGQGPQFIFQYYEEEERQRGNFPDRFSGHQFPNYSSELNVNALLLGDSALYLCASSSLAGRSTDTQYFGPGTRLTVL.

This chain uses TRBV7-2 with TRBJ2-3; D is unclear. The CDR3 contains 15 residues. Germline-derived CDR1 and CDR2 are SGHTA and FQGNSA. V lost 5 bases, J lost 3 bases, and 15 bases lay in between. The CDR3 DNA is TGTGCCAGCAGCGCGTCGATACTTACGACAGATACGCAGTATTTT. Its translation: CASSASILTTDTQYF.

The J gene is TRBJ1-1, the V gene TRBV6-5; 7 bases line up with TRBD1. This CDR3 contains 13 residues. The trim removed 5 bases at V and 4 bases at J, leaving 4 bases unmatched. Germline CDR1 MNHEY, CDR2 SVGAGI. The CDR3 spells CASSPRTGTEAFF. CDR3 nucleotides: TGTGCCAGCAGTCCCCGGACAGGCACTGAAGCTTTCTTT.

In DNA, the CDR3 is TGTGCCAGCAGTGAAATGGCAGGGCAATCCTACGAGCAGTACTTC. Its protein product is CASSEMAGQSYEQYF. The rearrangement joins TRBV6-1 to TRBJ2-7, with D perhaps matching TRBD1 (5 bases). V lost 2 bases to trimming and J lost 1 base, with 12 bases between them. This CDR3 region has 15 residues. In germline, CDR1 is MNHNS, CDR2 SASEGT.

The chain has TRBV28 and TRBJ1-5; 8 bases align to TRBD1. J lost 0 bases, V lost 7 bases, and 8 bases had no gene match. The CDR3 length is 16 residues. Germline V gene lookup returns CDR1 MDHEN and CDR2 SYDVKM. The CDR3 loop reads CASTPLTGDSNQPQHF. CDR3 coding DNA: TGTGCCAGCACCCCCCTGACAGGGGATAGCAATCAGCCCCAGCATTTT.

DNA of the CDR3: TGTGCCAGCAGTTTTTGGGCAGTTCAAGAGACCCAGTACTTC. It yields the protein CASSFWAVQETQYF. The J gene is TRBJ2-5, the V gene TRBV28; no clear D. Germline V CDR1 and CDR2: MDHEN, SYDVKM. The CDR3 runs 14 residues. Trimming pared 3 bases from V and 2 bases from J, leaving 10 bases between.

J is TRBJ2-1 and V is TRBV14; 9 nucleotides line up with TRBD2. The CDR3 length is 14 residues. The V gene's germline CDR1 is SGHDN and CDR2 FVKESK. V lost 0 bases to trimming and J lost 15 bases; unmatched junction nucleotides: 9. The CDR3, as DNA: TGTGCCAGCAGCCAAGAGTCCCTAGCGGGATTCTTGTTCTTC. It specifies CASSQESLAGFLFF.

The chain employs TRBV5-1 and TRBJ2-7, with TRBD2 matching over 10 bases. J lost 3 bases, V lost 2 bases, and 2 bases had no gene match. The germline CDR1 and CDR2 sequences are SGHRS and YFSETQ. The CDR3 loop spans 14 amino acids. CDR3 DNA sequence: TGCGCCAGCAGCTTCTCTAGCGGGAGCTACGAGCAGTACTTC. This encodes CASSFSSGSYEQYF.

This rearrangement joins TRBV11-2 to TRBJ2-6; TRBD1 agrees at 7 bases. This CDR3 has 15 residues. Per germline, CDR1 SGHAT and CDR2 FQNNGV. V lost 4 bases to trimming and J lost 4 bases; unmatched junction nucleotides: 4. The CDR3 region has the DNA TGTGCCAGCAGCTCGACAGGGTCCGGGGCCAACGTCCTGACTTTC. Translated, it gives CASSSTGSGANVLTF.

The CDR3 nucleotides are TGTGCCAGCATGGGGGGGGAAGGGCTGGGAGAGACCCAGTACTTC. Translating gives CASMGGEGLGETQYF. The chain recombines TRBV27 with TRBJ2-5; the match to TRBD2 covers 7 bases. The germline V gene has CDR1 MNHEY and CDR2 SMNVEV (reference sequence). The V gene end was trimmed by 7 bases and the J gene end by 4 bases; junction bases not matched to a gene: 12. The CDR3 is made up of 15 amino acids.

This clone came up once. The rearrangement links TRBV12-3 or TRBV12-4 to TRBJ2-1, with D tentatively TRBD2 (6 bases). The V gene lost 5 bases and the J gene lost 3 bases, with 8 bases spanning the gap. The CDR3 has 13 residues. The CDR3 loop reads CASSLDYYNEQFF. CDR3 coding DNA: TGTGCCAGCAGTCTGGACTACTACAATGAGCAGTTCTTC.

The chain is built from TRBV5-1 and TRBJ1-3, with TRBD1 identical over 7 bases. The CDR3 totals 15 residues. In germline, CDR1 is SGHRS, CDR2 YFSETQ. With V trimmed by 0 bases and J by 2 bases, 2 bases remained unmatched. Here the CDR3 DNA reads TGCGCCAGCAGCTTGGCGGGACAGACTGGAAACACCATATATTTT. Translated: CASSLAGQTGNTIYF.

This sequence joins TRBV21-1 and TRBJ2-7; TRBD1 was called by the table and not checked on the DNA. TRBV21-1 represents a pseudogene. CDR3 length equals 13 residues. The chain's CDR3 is CASSTRDSYEQYF. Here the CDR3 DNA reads TGTGCCAGCAGCACCAGGGACTCCTACGAGCAGTACTTC.

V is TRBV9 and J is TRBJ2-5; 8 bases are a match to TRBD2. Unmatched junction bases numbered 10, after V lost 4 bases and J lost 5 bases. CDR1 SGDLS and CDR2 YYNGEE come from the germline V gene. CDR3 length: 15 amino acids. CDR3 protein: CASSSTTGRGETQYF. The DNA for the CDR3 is TGTGCCAGCAGCTCGACGACCGGGAGGGGGGAGACCCAGTACTTC.

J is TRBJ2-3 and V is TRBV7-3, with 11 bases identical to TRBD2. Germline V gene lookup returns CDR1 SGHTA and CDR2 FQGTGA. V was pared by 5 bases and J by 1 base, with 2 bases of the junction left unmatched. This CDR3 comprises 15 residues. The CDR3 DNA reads TGTGCCAGCAGCGCGGGACTAGCGGGCACAGATACGCAGTATTTT. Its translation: CASSAGLAGTDTQYF.

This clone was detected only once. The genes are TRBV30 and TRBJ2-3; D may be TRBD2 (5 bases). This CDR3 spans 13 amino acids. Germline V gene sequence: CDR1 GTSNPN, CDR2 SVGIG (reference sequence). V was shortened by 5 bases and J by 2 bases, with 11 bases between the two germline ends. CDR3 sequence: CAWVRGNTDTQYF. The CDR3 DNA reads TGTGCCTGGGTAAGAGGGAACACAGATACGCAGTATTTT.

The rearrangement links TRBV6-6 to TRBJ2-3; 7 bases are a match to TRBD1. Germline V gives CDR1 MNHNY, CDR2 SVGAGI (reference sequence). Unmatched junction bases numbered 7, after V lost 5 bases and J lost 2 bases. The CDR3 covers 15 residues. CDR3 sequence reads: CASSRLGGPTDTQYF. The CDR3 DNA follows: TGTGCCAGCAGTCGTTTAGGGGGCCCCACAGATACGCAGTATTTT.

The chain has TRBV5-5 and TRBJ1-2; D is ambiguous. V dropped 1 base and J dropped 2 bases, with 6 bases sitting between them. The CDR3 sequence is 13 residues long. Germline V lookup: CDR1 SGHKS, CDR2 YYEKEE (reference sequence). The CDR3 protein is CASSLNGNYGYTF. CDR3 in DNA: TGTGCCAGCAGCTTGAACGGGAACTATGGCTACACCTTC. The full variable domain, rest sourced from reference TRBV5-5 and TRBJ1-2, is DAGVTQSPTHLIKTRGQQVTLRCSPISGHKSVSWYQQVLGQGPQFIFQYYEKEERGRGNFPDRFSARQFPNYSSELNVNALLLGDSALYLCASSLNGNYGYTFGSGTRLTVV.

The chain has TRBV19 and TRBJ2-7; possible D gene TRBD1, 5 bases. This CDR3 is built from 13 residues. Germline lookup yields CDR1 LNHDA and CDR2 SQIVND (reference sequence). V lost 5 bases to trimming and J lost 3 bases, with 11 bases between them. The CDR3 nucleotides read TGTGCCAGTAGTCGTCCAGGGTTCTACGAGCAGTACTTC. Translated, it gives CASSRPGFYEQYF.

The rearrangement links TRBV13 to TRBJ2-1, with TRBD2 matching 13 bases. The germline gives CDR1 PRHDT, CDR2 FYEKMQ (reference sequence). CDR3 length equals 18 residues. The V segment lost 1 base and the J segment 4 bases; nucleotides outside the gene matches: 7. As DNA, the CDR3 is TGTGCCAGCAGCTTAGAACTAGCGGGAGGGGGGTTTTACAATGAGCAGTTCTTC. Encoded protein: CASSLELAGGGFYNEQFF.

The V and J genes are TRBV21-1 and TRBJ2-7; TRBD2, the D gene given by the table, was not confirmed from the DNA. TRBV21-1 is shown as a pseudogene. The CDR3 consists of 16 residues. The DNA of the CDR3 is TGTGCCAGCAGCCTGGTCGCCGGGACTCACTCCTACGAGCAGTACTTC. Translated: CASSLVAGTHSYEQYF.

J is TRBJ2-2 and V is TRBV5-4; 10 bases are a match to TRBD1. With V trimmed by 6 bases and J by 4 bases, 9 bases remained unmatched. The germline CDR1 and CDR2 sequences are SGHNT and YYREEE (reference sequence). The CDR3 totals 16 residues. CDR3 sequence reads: CASKKWTGGSTGELFF. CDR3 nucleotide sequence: TGTGCCAGCAAAAAATGGACAGGGGGTTCCACCGGGGAGCTGTTTTTT.

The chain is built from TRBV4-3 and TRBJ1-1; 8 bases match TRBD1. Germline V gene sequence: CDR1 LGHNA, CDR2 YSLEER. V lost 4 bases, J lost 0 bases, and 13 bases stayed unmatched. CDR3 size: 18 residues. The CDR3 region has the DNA TGCGCCAGCAGCCCCGGGACAGGAGGGGGTAGGATGAACACTGAAGCTTTCTTT. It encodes CASSPGTGGGRMNTEAFF.

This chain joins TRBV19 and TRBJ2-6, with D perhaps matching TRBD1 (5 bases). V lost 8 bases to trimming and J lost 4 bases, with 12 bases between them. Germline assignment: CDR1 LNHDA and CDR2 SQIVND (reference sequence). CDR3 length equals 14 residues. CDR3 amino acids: CASDLGAGANVLTF. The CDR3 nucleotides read TGTGCCAGTGATCTAGGGGCGGGGGCCAACGTCCTGACTTTC.